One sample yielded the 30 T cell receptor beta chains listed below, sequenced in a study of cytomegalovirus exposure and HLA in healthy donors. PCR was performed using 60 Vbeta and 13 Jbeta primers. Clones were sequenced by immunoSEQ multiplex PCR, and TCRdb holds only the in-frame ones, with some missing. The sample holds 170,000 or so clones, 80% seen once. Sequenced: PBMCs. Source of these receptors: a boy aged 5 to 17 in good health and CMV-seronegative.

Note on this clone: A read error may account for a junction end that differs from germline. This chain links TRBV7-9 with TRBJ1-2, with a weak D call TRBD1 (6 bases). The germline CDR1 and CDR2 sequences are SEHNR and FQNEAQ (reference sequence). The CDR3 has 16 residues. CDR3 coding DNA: TGTTCCAGCAGCTCTATGGCCCAGGGGCGCGACTATGGCTACACCTTC. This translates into CSSSSMAQGRDYGYTF.

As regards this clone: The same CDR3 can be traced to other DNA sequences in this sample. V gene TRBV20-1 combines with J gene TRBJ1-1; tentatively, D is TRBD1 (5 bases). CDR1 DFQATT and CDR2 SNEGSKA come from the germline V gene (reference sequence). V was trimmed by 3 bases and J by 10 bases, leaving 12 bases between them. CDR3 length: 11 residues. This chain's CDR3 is CSASREGVAFF. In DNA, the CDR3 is TGCAGTGCTAGCAGGGAAGGAGTAGCTTTCTTT.

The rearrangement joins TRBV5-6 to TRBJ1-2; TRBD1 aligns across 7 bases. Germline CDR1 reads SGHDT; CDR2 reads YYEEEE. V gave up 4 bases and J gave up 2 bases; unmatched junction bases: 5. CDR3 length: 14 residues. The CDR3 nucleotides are TGTGCCAGCAGCCGAGGGACAGACAACTATGGCTACACCTTC. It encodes CASSRGTDNYGYTF.

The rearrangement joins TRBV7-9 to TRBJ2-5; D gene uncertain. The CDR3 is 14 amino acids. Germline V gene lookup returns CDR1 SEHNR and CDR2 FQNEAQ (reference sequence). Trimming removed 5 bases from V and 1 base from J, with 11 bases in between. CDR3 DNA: TGTGCCAGCAGCATCCTAAGTCCCCAAGAGACCCAGTACTTC. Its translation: CASSILSPQETQYF. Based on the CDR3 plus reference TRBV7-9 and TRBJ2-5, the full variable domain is DTGVSQNPRHKITKRGQNVTFRCDPISEHNRLYWYRQTLGQGPEFLTYFQNEAQLEKSRLLSDRFSAERPKGSFSTLEIQRTEQGDSAMYLCASSILSPQETQYFGPGTRLLVL.

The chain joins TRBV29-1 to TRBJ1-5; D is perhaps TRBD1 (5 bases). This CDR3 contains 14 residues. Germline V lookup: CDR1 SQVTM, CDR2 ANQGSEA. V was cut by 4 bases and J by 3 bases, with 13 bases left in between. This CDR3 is CSVGDWEPNQPQHF. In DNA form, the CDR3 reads TGCAGCGTTGGGGACTGGGAGCCCAATCAGCCCCAGCATTTT.

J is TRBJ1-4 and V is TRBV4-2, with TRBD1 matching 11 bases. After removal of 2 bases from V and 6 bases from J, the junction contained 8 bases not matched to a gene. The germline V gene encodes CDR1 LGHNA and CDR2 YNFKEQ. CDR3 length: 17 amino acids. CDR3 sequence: CASSQWTGGPTDEKLFF. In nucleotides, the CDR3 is TGTGCCAGCAGCCAATGGACAGGGGGCCCCACGGATGAAAAACTGTTTTTT.

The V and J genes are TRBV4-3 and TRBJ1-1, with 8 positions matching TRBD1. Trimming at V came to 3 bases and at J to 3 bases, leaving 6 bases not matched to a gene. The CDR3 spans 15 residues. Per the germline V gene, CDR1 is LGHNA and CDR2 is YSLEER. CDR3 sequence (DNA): TGCGCCAGCAGCCAGCAACAGGGGGGGGACACTGAAGCTTTCTTT. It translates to CASSQQQGGDTEAFF.

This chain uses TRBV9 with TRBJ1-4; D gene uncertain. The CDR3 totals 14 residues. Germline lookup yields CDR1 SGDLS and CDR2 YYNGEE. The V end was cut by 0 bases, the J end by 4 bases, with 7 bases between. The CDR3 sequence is CASSVDPLNEKLFF. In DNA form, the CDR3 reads TGTGCCAGCAGCGTAGATCCTCTTAATGAAAAACTGTTTTTT.

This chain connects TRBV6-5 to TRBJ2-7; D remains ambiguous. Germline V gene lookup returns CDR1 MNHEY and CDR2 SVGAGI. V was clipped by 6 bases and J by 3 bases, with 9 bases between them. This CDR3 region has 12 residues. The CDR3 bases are TGTGCCAGCAGCTCCGGGTTCTACGAGCAGTACTTC. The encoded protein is CASSSGFYEQYF.

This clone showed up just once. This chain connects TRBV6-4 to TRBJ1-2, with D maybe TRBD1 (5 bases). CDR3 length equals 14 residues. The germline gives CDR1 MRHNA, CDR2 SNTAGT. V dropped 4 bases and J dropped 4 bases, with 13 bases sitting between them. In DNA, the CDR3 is TGTGCCAGCAGTGTTACGGGGGGGAGCTATGGCTACACCTTC. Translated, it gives CASSVTGGSYGYTF.

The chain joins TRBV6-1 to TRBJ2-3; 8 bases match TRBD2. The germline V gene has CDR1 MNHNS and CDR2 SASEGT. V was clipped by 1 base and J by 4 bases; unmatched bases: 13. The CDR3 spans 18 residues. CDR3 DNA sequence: TGTGCCAGCAGTGAAGTTTCGGGAGGGAACCCGCTTGCAGATACGCAGTATTTT. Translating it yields CASSEVSGGNPLADTQYF.

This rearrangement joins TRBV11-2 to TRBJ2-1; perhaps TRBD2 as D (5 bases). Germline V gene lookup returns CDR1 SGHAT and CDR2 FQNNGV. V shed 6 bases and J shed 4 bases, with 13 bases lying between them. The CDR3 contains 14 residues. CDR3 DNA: TGTGCCAGCAGTCGCGCTGGCGGGTACAATGAGCAGTTCTTC. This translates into CASSRAGGYNEQFF.

CDR3 residues: CASSLKLAGIYEQYF. The DNA for the CDR3 is TGTGCCAGCAGCTTAAAACTAGCGGGGATTTACGAGCAGTACTTC. This chain links TRBV7-6 with TRBJ2-7; 10 positions agree with TRBD2. The V and J ends lost 2 bases and 4 bases, in that order; junction bases with no gene match: 5. This CDR3 has 15 residues. Germline CDR1 SGHVS, CDR2 FNYEAQ. The variable domain in full, with the rest retrieved from reference TRBV7-6 and TRBJ2-7, is GAGVSQSPRYKVTKRGQDVALRCDPISGHVSLYWYRQALGQGPEFLTYFNYEAQQDKSGLPNDRFSAERPEGSISTLTIQRTEQRDSAMYRCASSLKLAGIYEQYFGPGTRLTVT.

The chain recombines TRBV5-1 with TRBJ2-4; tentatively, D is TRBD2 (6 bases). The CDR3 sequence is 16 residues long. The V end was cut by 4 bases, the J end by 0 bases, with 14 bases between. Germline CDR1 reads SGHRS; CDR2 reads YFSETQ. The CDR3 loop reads CASSPGLGLAKNIQYF. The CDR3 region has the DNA TGCGCCAGCAGCCCAGGACTGGGACTAGCCAAAAACATTCAGTACTTC.

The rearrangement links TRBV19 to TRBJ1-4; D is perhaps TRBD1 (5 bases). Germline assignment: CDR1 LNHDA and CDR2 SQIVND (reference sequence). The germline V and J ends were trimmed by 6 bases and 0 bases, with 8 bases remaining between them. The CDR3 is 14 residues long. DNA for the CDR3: TGTGCCAGTAGCCAGACAGCAACTAATGAAAAACTGTTTTTT. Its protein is CASSQTATNEKLFF. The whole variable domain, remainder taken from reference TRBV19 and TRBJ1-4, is DGGITQSPKYLFRKEGQNVTLSCEQNLNHDAMYWYRQDPGQGLRLIYYSQIVNDFQKGDIAEGYSVSREKKESFPLTVTSAQKNPTAFYLCASSQTATNEKLFFGSGTQLSVL.

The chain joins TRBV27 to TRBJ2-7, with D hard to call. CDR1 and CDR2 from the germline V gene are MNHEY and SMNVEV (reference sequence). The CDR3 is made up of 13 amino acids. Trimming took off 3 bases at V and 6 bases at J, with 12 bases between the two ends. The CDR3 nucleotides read TGTGCCAGCAGTTTGATGCCCCCCGGCGAGCAGTACTTC. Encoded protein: CASSLMPPGEQYF.

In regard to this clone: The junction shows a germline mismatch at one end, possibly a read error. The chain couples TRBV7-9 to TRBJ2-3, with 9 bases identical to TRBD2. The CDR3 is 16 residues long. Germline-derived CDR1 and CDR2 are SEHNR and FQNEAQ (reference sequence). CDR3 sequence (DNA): TGTTCCAGCAGCTACTTAGCGGGAGTTGAATCAGATACGCAGTATTTT. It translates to CSSSYLAGVESDTQYF.

The CDR3 DNA follows: TGTGCCAGCGGAGGACAGGGAGGCACTGAAGCTTTCTTT. Its protein is CASGGQGGTEAFF. This sequence joins TRBV6-1 and TRBJ1-1; TRBD1 matches at 8 bases. J was trimmed by 4 bases and V by 8 bases; bases with no gene match: 6. CDR1 is MNHNS and CDR2 is SASEGT in the germline V gene. The CDR3 loop spans 13 amino acids.

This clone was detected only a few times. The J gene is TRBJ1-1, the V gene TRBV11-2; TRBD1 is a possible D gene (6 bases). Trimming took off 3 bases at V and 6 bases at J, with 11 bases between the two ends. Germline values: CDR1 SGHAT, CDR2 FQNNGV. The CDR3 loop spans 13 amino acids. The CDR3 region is CASSFAGAAEAFF. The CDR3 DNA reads TGTGCCAGCAGCTTTGCGGGGGCCGCTGAAGCTTTCTTT. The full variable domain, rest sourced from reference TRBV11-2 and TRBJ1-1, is EAGVAQSPRYKIIEKRQSVAFWCNPISGHATLYWYQQILGQGPKLLIQFQNNGVVDDSQLPKDRFSAERLKGVDSTLKIQPAKLEDSAVYLCASSFAGAAEAFFGQGTRLTVV.

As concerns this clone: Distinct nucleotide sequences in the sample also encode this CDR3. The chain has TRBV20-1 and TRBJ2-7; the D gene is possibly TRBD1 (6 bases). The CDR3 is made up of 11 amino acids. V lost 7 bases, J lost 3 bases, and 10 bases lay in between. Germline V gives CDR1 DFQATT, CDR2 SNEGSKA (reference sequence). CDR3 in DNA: TGCAGTGTGGCAGGGGACTACGAGCAGTACTTC. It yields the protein CSVAGDYEQYF.

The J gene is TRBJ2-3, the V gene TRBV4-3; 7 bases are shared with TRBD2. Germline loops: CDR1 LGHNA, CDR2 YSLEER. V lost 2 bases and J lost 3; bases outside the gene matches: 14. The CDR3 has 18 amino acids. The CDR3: CASSQWLYREEGTDTQYF. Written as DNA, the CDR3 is TGCGCCAGCAGCCAATGGCTCTACCGGGAGGAAGGGACAGATACGCAGTATTTT.

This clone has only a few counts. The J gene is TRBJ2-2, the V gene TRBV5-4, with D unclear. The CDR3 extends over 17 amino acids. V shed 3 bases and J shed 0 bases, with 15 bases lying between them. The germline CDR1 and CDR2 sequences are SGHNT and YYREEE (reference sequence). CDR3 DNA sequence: TGTGCCAGCAGCTCACGGTTAAACGCCGCGAACACCGGGGAGCTGTTTTTT. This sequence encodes CASSSRLNAANTGELFF.

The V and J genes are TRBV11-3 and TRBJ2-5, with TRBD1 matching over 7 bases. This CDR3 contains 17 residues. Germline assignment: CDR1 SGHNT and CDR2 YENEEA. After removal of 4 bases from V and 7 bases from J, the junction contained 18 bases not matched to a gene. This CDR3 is CASSSAPQGLGVATQYF. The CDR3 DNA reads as TGTGCCAGCAGCTCGGCCCCACAGGGGCTTGGGGTAGCGACCCAGTACTTC.

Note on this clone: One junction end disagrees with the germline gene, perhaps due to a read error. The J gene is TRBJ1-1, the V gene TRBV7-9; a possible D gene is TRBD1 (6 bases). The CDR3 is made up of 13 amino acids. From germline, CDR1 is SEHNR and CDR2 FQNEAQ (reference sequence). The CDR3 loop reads CSSSIGQYTEAFF. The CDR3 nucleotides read TGTTCCAGCAGCATCGGACAGTACACTGAAGCTTTCTTT.

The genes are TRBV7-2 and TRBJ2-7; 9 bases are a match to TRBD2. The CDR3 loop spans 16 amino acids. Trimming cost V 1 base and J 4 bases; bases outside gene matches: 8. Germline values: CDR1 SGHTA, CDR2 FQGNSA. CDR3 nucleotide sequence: TGTGCCAGCAGCTTAGTCTCTGTAGCGGGAGCGTACGAGCAGTACTTC. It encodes CASSLVSVAGAYEQYF.

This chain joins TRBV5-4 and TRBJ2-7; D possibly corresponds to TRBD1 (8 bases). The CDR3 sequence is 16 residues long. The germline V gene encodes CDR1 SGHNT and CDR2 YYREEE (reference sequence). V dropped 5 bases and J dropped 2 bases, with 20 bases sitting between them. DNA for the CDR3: TGTGCCAGCAGTTCCGGACAGGGAGGGATCACCTACGAGCAGTACTTC. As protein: CASSSGQGGITYEQYF.

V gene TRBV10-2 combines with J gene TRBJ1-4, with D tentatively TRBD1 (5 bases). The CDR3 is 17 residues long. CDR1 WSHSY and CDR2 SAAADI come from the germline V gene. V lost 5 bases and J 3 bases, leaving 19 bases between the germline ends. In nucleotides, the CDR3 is TGCGCCAGCAGTTCCCCTTCAGGGATAGGGGCTAATGAAAAACTGTTTTTT. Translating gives CASSSPSGIGANEKLFF.

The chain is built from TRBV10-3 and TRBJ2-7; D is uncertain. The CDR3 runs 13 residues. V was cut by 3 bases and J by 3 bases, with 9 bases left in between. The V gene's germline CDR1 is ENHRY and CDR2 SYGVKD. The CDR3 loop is CAISDVSDYEQYF. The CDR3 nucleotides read TGTGCCATCAGTGATGTCAGTGACTACGAGCAGTACTTC.

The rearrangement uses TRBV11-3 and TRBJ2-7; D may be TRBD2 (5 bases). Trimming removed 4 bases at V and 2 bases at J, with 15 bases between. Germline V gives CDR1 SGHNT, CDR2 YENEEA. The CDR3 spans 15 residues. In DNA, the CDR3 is TGTGCCAGCAGCTCAACACTGAGCGGTGCCTACGAGCAGTACTTC. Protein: CASSSTLSGAYEQYF. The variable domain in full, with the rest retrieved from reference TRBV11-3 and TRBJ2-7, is EAGVVQSPRYKIIEKKQPVAFWCNPISGHNTLYWYLQNLGQGPELLIRYENEEAVDDSQLPKDRFSAERLKGVDSTLKIQPAELGDSAVYLCASSSTLSGAYEQYFGPGTRLTVT.

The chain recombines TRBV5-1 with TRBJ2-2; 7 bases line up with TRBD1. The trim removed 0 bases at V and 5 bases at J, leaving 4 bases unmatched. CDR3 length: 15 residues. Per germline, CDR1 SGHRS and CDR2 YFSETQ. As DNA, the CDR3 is TGCGCCAGCAGCTTGGGCAGGGGGAGAACCGGGGAGCTGTTTTTT. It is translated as CASSLGRGRTGELFF.